Listed here is a single T cell receptor (beta chain). Its antigen is still unknown. The CDR3 sequence is 15 residues long. Germline V gene sequence: CDR1 SEHNR, CDR2 FQNEAQ (reference sequence). Trimming removed 5 bases from V and 4 bases from J; junction bases left unmatched: 8. The sample is drawn from a study of cytomegalovirus exposure and HLA in healthy donors. Use of 60 Vbeta and 13 Jbeta primers characterized the PCR. The assay was immunoSEQ multiplex PCR, and TCRdb's table has in-frame clones only and misses some. The sample lists about 130,000 clones, roughly 80% occurring once. General study results and limits: A few chains tied to CMV proved CMV antigen-specific in vitro. The study listed around 150 cytomegalovirus-associated TCR beta chains.

The source is a female donor in good health and CMV-seronegative. Sequencing was done on a sample of PBMCs. The chain carries TRBV7-9 and TRBJ2-4; 7 positions match TRBD1. CDR3 nucleotides: TGTGCCAGCAGCCCGGGCTTGGGACAGAAAAACATTCAGTACTTC. Translating it yields CASSPGLGQKNIQYF. Supplemented by reference TRBV7-9 and TRBJ2-4, the full variable domain reads DTGVSQNPRHKITKRGQNVTFRCDPISEHNRLYWYRQTLGQGPEFLTYFQNEAQLEKSRLLSDRFSAERPKGSFSTLEIQRTEQGDSAMYLCASSPGLGQKNIQYFGAGTRLSVL.